This TCR beta chain comes out of a study of immune cell composition in non-small cell lung cancer. Study summary: Most cases were lung adenocarcinoma or squamous cell carcinoma.

General observations from the study: Lung adenocarcinomas had lower top 10 clone scores and clonality than squamous tumours. Overall clonality, unlike maximal tumour-associated clone frequency, did not predict TIL reactivity. Shared sequences between tumour-reactive and dominant in vivo clones were not proven.

Assay: immunoSEQ multiplex PCR; the TCRdb copy retains only in-frame clones and omits some. The data show some 2,200 clones, over 55% seen once. Of note for this clone: The antigen is unknown.

Trimming removed 4 bases at V and 5 bases at J, with 20 bases between. Germline CDR1 reads MGHRA; CDR2 reads YSYEKL. This CDR3 has 17 residues. Material for sequencing was lung tumor tissue. The chain couples TRBV4-1 to TRBJ2-2; D possibly corresponds to TRBD1 (6 bases). This clonotype was sampled from a human donor with non-small cell lung cancer. DNA of the CDR3: TGCGCCAGCAGCCTAATAAGAGGGGGTGGAGGAACCGGGGAGCTGTTTTTT. Its protein is CASSLIRGGGGTGELFF.